These 2 T cell receptor beta chains came from one sample sequenced in a study of vaccination and CD4 T cells after COVID-19. Their specific antigens are unknown. The treatment: roughly 11-day PBMC culture with coronavirus spike peptide pools or control peptides (ViraFEST assay). Unexposed donor CD4+ T cells predated the COVID-19 pandemic, collected 2011-2018. The Oncomine TCR Beta short-read assay was what sequenced the DNA obtained from cultured CD4+ T cells. TCRdb re-derived calls from the PCR reads in MiXCR, one entry per CDR3 protein. The table lists fewer than 7,500 distinct CDR3 sequences, about 37% of them singletons, with roughly 36% in the top ten. Sample: CD4+ T cells from blood, cultured in vitro. The receptors here all came from a human donor in good health.

The chain carries TRBV5-1 and TRBJ2-5; possible D gene TRBD1, 6 bases. This CDR3 has 13 residues. V lost 5 bases to trimming and J lost 5 bases, with 13 bases between them. The germline gives CDR1 SGHRS, CDR2 YFSETQ. CDR3 nucleotides: TGCGCCAGCAGATTACAGGGCTCGGAGACCCAGTACTTC. This codes for CASRLQGSETQYF.

The chain carries TRBV6-1 and TRBJ2-7; 9 positions match TRBD1. The CDR3 contains 16 residues. V lost 7 bases to trimming and J lost 5 bases; unmatched junction nucleotides: 15. CDR1 MNHNS and CDR2 SASEGT come from the germline V gene. CDR3 sequence: CASMAGPSTGGNEQYF. The CDR3 nucleotides read TGTGCCAGCATGGCGGGCCCTTCGACAGGGGGGAACGAGCAGTACTTC.